A selection of T cell receptor beta chains follows, all from one sample in a study of cytomegalovirus exposure and HLA in healthy donors. Using immunoSEQ multiplex PCR, the repertoire was profiled, and TCRdb retains in-frame clones only, with some absent. The sample holds about 130,000 clones, 65% to 80% seen once. Input material: PBMCs. These receptors were obtained from a man aged 40-49 years in good health and CMV-seronegative. Both conserved end residues are part of each CDR3. A D gene is named only where the DNA matches it firmly. Some rows have no size entry. The others give once, few or many, or a class for an expanded clone.

V	length	D	size	J	DNA	CDR3
TRBV11-1	15	TRBD1	NA	TRBJ2-7	TGTGCCAGCAGCTCACAAGGACAGGGGTACTACGAGCAGTACTTC	CASSSQGQGYYEQYF
TRBV5-1	14	NA	NA	TRBJ2-3	TGCGCCAGCCGCCCCGGAGACAGCACAGATACGCAGTATTTT	CASRPGDSTDTQYF
TRBV30	17	NA	NA	TRBJ1-6	TGTGCCTGGAGTGTACCCGGGAAAAGAGGTATCTATTCACCCCCCCACTTT	CAWSVPGKRGIYSPPHF
TRBV28	14	NA	few	TRBJ1-1	TGTGCCAGCAGTTTTCGGACAGTCAACACTGAAGCTTTCTTT	CASSFRTVNTEAFF
TRBV15	16	TRBD2	once	TRBJ2-3	TGTGCCACCAGCAGCTGGACTAGCGGGGGGGCAGATACGCAGTATTTT	CATSSWTSGGADTQYF
TRBV5-1	13	TRBD1	NA	TRBJ2-3	TGCGCCAGCAAGGACGGGACAGCAGATACGCAGTATTTT	CASKDGTADTQYF
TRBV30	14	TRBD1	NA	TRBJ2-3	TGTGCCTGGAGAAGGACAGGGGGATCAGATACGCAGTATTTT	CAWRRTGGSDTQYF
TRBV11-1	14	NA	once	TRBJ1-1	TGTGCCAGCAGCTTTCGGTCCCTGAACACTGAAGCTTTCTTT	CASSFRSLNTEAFF
TRBV7-2	14	NA	NA	TRBJ2-5	TGTGCCAGCAGCCTGCAGGGCTCCCAAGAGACCCAGTACTTC	CASSLQGSQETQYF
TRBV6-5	15	NA	NA	TRBJ2-7	TGTGCCAGCAGTTACCCTAGCGCCCAGGGCGACGAGCAGTACTTC	CASSYPSAQGDEQYF
TRBV30	15	TRBD2	once	TRBJ2-3	TGTGCCTGGAGTGAAGGGACTAGCGGCACAGATACGCAGTATTTT	CAWSEGTSGTDTQYF
TRBV9	13	NA	few	TRBJ2-2	TGTGCCAGCAGCGTATTACAGGGAGGGGAGCTGTTTTTT	CASSVLQGGELFF
TRBV5-4	13	TRBD2	NA	TRBJ2-5	TGTGCCAGCAGCTTGGGACTAGCGGGGGGTTTCGACTTC	CASSLGLAGGFDF
TRBV18	14	TRBD1	NA	TRBJ1-2	TGTGCCAGCTCACCAGAGGACAGGGGGACGGGCTACACCTTC	CASSPEDRGTGYTF
TRBV27	14	NA	NA	TRBJ2-3	TGTGCCAGCAGTACCGGGATCCCTCAAGCTACGCAGTATTTT	CASSTGIPQATQYF
TRBV6-1	13	NA	NA	TRBJ1-2	TGTGCCAGCAGTGATGGGCAGGGGCTCCGCTACACCTTC	CASSDGQGLRYTF
TRBV7-2	14	NA	NA	TRBJ2-5	TGTGCCAGCAGCTTAGGAGGCAGCCAAGAGACCCAGTACTTC	CASSLGGSQETQYF
TRBV11-2	14	NA	NA	TRBJ2-3	TGTGCCAGCAGCCCATGGAGGGCCACAGATACGCAGTATTTT	CASSPWRATDTQYF
TRBV7-2	15	NA	NA	TRBJ1-2	TGTGCCAGCAGCTTGGAGGGGACCCTAAGCTATGGCTACACCTTC	CASSLEGTLSYGYTF
TRBV4-3	17	TRBD2	NA	TRBJ2-2	TGCGCCAGCAGCCAAGGGGCTAGCGGGAGGGATACCGGGGAGCTGTTTTTT	CASSQGASGRDTGELFF
TRBV6-5	14	NA	once	TRBJ2-2	TGTGCCAGCAGGGGGACACCTAACACCGGGGAGCTGTTTTTT	CASRGTPNTGELFF
TRBV21-1	18	NA	few	TRBJ2-7	TGTGCCAGCAGCAAACCCCCCTGCCCCCCTCGGGAGAGGGACGAGCAGTACTTC	CASSKPPCPPRERDEQYF
TRBV4-1	13	TRBD1	NA	TRBJ1-5	TGCGCCAGCAGCCAGCAGGGGGATCAGCCCCAGCATTTT	CASSQQGDQPQHF
TRBV29-1	12	NA	NA	TRBJ2-3	TGCAGCGTTGTCAGGGACACAGATACGCAGTATTTT	CSVVRDTDTQYF
TRBV18	14	NA	NA	TRBJ1-2	TGTGCCAGCTCACCACGTGAGTCGGCAGGGCATTTAACCTTC	CASSPRESAGHLTF
TRBV10-3	13	NA	NA	TRBJ2-7	TGTGCCATCAGTGGGGCCGCTGGCTACGAGCAGTACTTC	CAISGAAGYEQYF
TRBV19	14	NA	NA	TRBJ2-5	TGTGCCAGTAGTGGTCAGGCGGGTATGGCGACCCAGTACTTC	CASSGQAGMATQYF
TRBV4-2	13	NA	NA	TRBJ2-7	TGTGCCAGCAGCGTCCGAGGGCGCCACGAGCAGTACTTC	CASSVRGRHEQYF
TRBV4-3	18	TRBD2	NA	TRBJ2-7	TGCGCCAGCAGCCAAGATGAGGGGACTAGCGGTCCCACCTACGAGCAGTACTTC	CASSQDEGTSGPTYEQYF
TRBV18	13	NA	NA	TRBJ2-4	TGTGCCAGCTCACCACCGTCCGAAAACATTCAGTACTTC	CASSPPSENIQYF
TRBV5-1	15	NA	NA	TRBJ2-3	TGCGCCAGCACCGACCTGAGGGCCGCGGCAGATACGCAGTATTTT	CASTDLRAAADTQYF